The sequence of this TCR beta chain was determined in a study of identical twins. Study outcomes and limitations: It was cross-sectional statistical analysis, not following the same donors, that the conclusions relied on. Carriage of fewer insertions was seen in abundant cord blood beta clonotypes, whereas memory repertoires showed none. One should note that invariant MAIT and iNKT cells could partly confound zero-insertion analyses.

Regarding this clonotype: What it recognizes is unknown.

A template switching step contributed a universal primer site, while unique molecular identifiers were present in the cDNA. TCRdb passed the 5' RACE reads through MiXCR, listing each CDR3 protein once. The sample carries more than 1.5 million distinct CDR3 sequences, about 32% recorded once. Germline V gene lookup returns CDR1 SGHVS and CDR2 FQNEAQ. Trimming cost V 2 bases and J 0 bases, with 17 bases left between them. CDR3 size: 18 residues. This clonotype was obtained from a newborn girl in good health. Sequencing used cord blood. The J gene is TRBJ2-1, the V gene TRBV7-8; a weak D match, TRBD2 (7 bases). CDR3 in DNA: TGTGCCAGCAGCTTAAAGCGTTGGCGGGGGCCCTCCTACAATGAGCAGTTCTTC. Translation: CASSLKRWRGPSYNEQFF.